Described below is a single TCR beta chain sequence and its context. The antigen remains unidentified. This sample is drawn from a study of T cell responses to AZD1222 COVID-19 vaccine. Study results and limitations: Spike regions recognized by vaccine-associated CD4 TCRs spanned the protein, led by 160-218 and 743-854. The donors showed a predominance of white British ancestry and of females, with possible underestimation of clonal diversity. All repertoire sampling was performed exclusively after the peak T cell response.

Method: immunoSEQ multiplex PCR; TCRdb's copy keeps in-frame clones and lacks some. The repertoire holds over 120,000 clones, with roughly 87% as singletons. Sequences were derived from peripheral blood, sampled 28 days after the second AZD1222 dose. The source is an adult who received the AZD1222 COVID-19 vaccine.

CDR3 residues: CASSSGQGRYGYTF. The CDR3 nucleotides read TGTGCCAGCAGCTCGGGACAGGGGAGGTATGGCTACACCTTC. This chain links TRBV5-5 with TRBJ1-2; 10 bases are shared with TRBD1. The germline V gene encodes CDR1 SGHKS and CDR2 YYEKEE (reference sequence). V gave up 3 bases and J gave up 5 bases; unmatched junction bases: 4. The CDR3 contains 14 residues.